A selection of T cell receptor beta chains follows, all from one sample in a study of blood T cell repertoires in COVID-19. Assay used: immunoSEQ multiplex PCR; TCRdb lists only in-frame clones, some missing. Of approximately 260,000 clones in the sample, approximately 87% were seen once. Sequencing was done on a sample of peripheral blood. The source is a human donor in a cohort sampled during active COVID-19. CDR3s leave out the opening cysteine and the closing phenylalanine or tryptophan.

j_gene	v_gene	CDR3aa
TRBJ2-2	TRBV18	ASSPDRVGAGELF
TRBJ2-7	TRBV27	ASSLAGYEQY
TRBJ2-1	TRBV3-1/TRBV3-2	ASSQVGGRGVPNEQF
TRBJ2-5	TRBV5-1	ASSRTRTSGEETQY
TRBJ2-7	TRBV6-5	ASRVTGIDEQY
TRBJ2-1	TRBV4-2	ASSLGLAGGYNEQF
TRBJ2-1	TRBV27	ASSFDRTSGAYNEQF
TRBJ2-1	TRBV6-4	ASSATQGSSYNEQF
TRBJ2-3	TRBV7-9	ASSPRQGFTDTQY
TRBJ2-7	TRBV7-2	ASSTTRGSYEQY
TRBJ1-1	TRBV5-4	ASSLWQGIGTEAF
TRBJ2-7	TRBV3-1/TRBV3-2	ASSHPSQVTYEQY